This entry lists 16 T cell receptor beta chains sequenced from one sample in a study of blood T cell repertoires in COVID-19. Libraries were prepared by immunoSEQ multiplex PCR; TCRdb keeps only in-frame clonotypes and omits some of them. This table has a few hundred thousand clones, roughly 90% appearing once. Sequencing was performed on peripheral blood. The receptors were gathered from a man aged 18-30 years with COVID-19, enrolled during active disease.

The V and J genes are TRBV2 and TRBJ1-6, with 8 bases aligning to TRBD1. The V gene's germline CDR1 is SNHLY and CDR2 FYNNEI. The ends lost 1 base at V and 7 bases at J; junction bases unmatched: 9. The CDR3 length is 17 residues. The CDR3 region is CASSEVWGQDNNSPLHF. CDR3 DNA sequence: TGTGCCAGCAGTGAAGTTTGGGGACAGGACAACAATTCACCCCTCCACTTT.

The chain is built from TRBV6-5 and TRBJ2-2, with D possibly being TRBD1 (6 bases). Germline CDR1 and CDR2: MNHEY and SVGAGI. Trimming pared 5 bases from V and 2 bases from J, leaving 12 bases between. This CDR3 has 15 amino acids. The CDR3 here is CASSPDRQNTGELFF. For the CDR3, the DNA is TGTGCCAGCAGTCCCGACAGGCAAAACACCGGGGAGCTGTTTTTT.

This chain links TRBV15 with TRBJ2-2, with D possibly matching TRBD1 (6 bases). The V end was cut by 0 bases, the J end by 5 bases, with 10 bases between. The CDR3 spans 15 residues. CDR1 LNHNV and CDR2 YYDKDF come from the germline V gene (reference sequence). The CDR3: CATSRDPQGTGELFF. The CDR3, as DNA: TGTGCCACCAGCAGAGATCCGCAGGGGACCGGGGAGCTGTTTTTT.

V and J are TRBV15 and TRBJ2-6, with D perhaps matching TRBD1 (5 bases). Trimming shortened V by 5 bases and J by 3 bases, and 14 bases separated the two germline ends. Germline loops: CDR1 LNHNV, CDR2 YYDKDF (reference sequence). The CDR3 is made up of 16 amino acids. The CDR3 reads CATSRSRGSGANVLTF. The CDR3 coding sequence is TGTGCCACCAGCCGAAGTAGGGGCAGTGGGGCCAACGTCCTGACTTTC.

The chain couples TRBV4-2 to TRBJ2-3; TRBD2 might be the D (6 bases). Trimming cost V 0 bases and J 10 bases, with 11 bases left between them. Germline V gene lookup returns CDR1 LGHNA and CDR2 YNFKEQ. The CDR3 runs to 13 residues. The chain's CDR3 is CASSQDQAGPQYF. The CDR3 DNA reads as TGTGCCAGCAGCCAAGATCAGGCGGGACCGCAGTATTTT.

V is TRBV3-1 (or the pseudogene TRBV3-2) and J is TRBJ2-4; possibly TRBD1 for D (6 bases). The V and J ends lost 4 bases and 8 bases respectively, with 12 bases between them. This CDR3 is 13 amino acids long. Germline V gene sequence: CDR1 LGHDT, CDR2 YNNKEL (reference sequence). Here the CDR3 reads CASSLSGVHIQYF. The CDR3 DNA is TGTGCCAGCAGCCTATCAGGGGTGCACATTCAGTACTTC.

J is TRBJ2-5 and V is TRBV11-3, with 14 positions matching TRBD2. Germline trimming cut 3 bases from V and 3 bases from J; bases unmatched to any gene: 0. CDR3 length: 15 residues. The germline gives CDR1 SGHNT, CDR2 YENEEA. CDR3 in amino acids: CASSLGLAGEETQYF. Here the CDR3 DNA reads TGTGCCAGCAGCTTGGGACTAGCGGGAGAAGAGACCCAGTACTTC.

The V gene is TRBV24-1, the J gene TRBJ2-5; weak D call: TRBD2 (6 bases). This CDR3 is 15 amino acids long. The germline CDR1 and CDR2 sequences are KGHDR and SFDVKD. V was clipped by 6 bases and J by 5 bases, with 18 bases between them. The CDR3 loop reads CATSSISGVKETQYF. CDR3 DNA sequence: TGTGCCACCAGTAGTATTAGCGGCGTAAAGGAGACCCAGTACTTC.

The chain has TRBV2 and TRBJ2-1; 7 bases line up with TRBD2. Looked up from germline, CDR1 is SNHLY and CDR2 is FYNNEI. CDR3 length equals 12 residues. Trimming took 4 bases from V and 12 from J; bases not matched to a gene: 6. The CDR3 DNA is TGTGCCAGCAGTGTTGGCGGGAGAGGGCAGTTCTTC. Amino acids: CASSVGGRGQFF. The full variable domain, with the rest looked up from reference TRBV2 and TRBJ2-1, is EPEVTQTPSHQVTQMGQEVILRCVPISNHLYFYWYRQILGQKVEFLVSFYNNEISEKSEIFDDQFSVERPDGSNFTLKIRSTKLEDSAMYFCASSVGGRGQFFGPGTRLTVL.

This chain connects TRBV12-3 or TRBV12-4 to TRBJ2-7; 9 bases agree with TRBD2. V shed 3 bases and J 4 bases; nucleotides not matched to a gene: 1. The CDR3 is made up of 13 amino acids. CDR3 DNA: TGTGCCAGCAGTTTGACTAGCGGATACGAGCAGTACTTC. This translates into CASSLTSGYEQYF.

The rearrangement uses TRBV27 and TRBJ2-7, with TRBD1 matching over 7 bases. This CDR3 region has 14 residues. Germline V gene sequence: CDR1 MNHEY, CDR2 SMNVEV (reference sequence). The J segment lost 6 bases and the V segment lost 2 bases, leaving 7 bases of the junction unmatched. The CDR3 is CASSLAVQGSEQYF. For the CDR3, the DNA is TGTGCCAGCAGTTTAGCGGTACAGGGGTCCGAGCAGTACTTC.

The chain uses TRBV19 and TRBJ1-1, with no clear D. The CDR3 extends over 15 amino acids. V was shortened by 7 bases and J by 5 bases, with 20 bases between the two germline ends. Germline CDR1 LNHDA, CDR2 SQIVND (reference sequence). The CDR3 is CASTLGLGMETEAFF. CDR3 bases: TGTGCCAGTACCCTGGGCCTCGGGATGGAAACTGAAGCTTTCTTT.

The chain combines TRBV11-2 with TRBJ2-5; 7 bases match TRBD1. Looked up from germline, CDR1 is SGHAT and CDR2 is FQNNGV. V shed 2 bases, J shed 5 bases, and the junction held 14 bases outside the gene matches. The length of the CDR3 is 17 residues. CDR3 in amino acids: CASSLNYLQGRWETQYF. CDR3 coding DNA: TGTGCCAGCAGCTTAAATTACCTACAGGGGCGGTGGGAGACCCAGTACTTC. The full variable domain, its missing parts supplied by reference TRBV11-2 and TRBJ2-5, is EAGVAQSPRYKIIEKRQSVAFWCNPISGHATLYWYQQILGQGPKLLIQFQNNGVVDDSQLPKDRFSAERLKGVDSTLKIQPAKLEDSAVYLCASSLNYLQGRWETQYFGPGTRLLVL.

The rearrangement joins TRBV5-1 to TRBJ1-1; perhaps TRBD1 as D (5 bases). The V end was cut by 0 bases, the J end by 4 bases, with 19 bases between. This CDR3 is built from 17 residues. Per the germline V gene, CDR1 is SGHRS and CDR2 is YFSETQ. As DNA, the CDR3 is TGCGCCAGCAGCTTGGCAAAAGGGGCGCAAAGAGCCACTGAAGCTTTCTTT. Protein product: CASSLAKGAQRATEAFF.

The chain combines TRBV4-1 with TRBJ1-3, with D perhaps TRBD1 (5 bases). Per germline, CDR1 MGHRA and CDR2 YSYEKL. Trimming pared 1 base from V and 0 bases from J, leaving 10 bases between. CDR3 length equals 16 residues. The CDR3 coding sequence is TGCGCCAGCAGCCAAGCAGGCCAGGGCTCTGGAAACACCATATATTTT. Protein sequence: CASSQAGQGSGNTIYF.

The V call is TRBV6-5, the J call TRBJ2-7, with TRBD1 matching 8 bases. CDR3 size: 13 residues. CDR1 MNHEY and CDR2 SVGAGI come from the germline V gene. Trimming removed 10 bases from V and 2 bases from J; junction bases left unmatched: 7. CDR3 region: CATSRQGTYEQYF. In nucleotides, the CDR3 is TGTGCCACCTCCCGACAGGGGACCTACGAGCAGTACTTC.